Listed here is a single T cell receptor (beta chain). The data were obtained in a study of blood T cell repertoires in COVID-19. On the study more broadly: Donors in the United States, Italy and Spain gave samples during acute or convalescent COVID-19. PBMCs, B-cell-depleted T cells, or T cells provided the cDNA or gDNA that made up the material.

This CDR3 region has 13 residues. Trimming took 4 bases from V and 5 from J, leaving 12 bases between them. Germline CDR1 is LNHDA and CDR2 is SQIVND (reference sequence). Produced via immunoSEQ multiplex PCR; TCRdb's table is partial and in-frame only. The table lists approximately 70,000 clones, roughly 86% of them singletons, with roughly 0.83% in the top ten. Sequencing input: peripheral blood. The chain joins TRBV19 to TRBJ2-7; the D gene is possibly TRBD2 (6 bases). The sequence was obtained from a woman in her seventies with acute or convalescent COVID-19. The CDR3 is CASSTAGSHEQYF. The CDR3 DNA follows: TGTGCCAGTAGTACTGCGGGGAGTCACGAGCAGTACTTC. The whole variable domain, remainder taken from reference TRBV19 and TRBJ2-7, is DGGITQSPKYLFRKEGQNVTLSCEQNLNHDAMYWYRQDPGQGLRLIYYSQIVNDFQKGDIAEGYSVSREKKESFPLTVTSAQKNPTAFYLCASSTAGSHEQYFGPGTRLTVT.